This T cell receptor (beta chain) was found in a study of early T cells in non-severe SARS-CoV-2 infection (dated by TCRdb to the early 2020s). About the full investigation: TCR sequencing used bulk RNA from unsorted whole blood, so alpha and beta chains could not be paired. Paper-wide results and their limitations: VDJdb matching was skewed toward anti-spike CD8 responses and likely underestimated virus-specific expansions by missing private and CD4 specificities.

The protocol used for the library was 5' RACE. Sequencing used a NextSeq 500. In the TCR library protocol, unique molecular identifiers were attached to individual cDNA molecules to correct for PCR bias and sequencing error. Sequencing covered both TCR alpha and beta chains, and within each sample the abundances of alpha and beta sequences were tightly co-correlated. Processing in the source paper ran as follows. Decombinator V4 was used to perform V gene, J gene and CDR3 annotation of TCR sequences. Expanded TCRs were defined as changing significantly between any two time points under a Poisson model with p below 0.0001. TCR abundances were normalised to the total number of TCRs sequenced per sample and were expressed as counts per million. TRAV1-2 paired with TRAJ12, TRAJ20 or TRAJ33 defined MAIT TCRs, while TRAV10 paired with TRAJ18 defined iNKT TCRs. VDJdb, accessed 1 November 2021, was searched for CMV, EBV and SARS-CoV-2 annotated TCRs, with TCRs annotated for multiple antigens excluded. TCRdb reran the public reads through fastp at Q25 and MiXCR, keeping productive beta chains. Records with the same CDR3 protein are collapsed into one entry carrying the most frequent genes and DNA. TCRdb, not the authors, supplied the V and J calls. In this sample the table shows tens of thousands of distinct CDR3 sequences, less than 15% of which occur a single time. The ten largest clones take up under 6.5% of the sample.

V and J are trimmed by 4 bases and 0 bases, and the gene matches miss 2 bases of the junction. The CDR3 goes from the cysteine to the phenylalanine over 17 residues. Of all the DNA, just the CDR3 is kept, 51 bases in frame from base 1. CDR1 and CDR2 were assigned from the germline V gene as KGHSH and LQKENI. Set within a cohort of healthcare workers in London, UK, this nested case-control study involved weekly PCR testing of nasopharyngeal swabs along with blood sampling. Healthcare workers were enrolled in the week of the UK lockdown, from 23 to 31 March 2020, and were followed every week for up to about 16 weeks. This clonotype was seen many times. Its target antigen remains unknown. The input lacks base qualities; no much larger clone sits a single base away.

The V and J genes are TRBV18 and TRBJ2-6; 11 junctional bases match TRBD1. The TCR originated in an adult who was a healthcare worker with PCR-confirmed SARS-CoV-2 infection or an uninfected control (not recorded which). Specimen: whole blood. The DNA is as follows: TGTGCCAGCTCACTTGGGACAGGGGGCTCTGGGGCCAACGTCCTGACTTTC. Translation gives CASSLGTGGSGANVLTF.